What follows describes a single T cell receptor (beta chain). The CDR3 spans 15 residues. Germline V gives CDR1 SGHKS, CDR2 YYEKEE (reference sequence). Trimming at V came to 2 bases and at J to 10 bases, leaving 7 bases not matched to a gene. The assay was immunoSEQ multiplex PCR, and TCRdb's table has in-frame clones only and misses some. The sample holds about 210,000 clones, around 80% seen once. The sample is drawn from a study of blood T cell repertoires in COVID-19. For the study at large: Collection of acute and convalescent COVID-19 samples took place in the United States, Italy and Spain.

The Seattle patients joined while their infection was active and were tracked longitudinally afterward. Sequences were obtained from peripheral blood. V is TRBV5-5 and J is TRBJ2-1; 12 bases fit TRBD2. This receptor was taken from a woman aged 80 or over with COVID-19, enrolled during active disease. The CDR3 spells CASSLGLAGWVEQFF. The CDR3 DNA follows: TGTGCCAGCAGCTTAGGACTAGCGGGGTGGGTGGAGCAGTTCTTC.